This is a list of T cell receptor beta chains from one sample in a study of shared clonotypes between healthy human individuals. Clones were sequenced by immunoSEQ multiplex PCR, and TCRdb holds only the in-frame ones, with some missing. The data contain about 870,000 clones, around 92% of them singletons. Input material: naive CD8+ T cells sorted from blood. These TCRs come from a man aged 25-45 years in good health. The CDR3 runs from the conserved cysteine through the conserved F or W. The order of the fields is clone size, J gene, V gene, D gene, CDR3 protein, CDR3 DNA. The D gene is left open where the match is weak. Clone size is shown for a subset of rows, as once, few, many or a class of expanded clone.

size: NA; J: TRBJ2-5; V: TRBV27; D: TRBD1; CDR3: CASSDSGRTGGMPYQETQYF; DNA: TGTGCCAGCAGTGATTCGGGCCGAACAGGGGGCATGCCTTACCAAGAGACCCAGTACTTC
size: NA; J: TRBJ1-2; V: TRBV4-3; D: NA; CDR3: CASSQVRYLNYGYTF; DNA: TGCGCCAGCAGCCAAGTCCGGTACTTGAACTATGGCTACACCTTC
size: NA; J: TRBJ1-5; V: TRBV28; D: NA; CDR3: CASSPEDKNYNQPQHF; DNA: TGTGCCAGCAGTCCAGAAGACAAAAACTACAATCAGCCCCAGCATTTT
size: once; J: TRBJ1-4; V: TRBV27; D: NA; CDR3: CASRAGINEKLFF; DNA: TGTGCCAGCAGAGCAGGCATTAATGAAAAACTGTTTTTT
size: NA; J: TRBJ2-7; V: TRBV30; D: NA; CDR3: CAWSLRVNSYEQYF; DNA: TGTGCCTGGAGTTTAAGGGTCAACTCCTACGAGCAGTACTTC
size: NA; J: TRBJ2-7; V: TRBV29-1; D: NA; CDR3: CSVEDRGETYEQYF; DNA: TGCAGCGTTGAAGATAGGGGGGAGACCTACGAGCAGTACTTC
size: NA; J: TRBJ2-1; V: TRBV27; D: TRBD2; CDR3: CASSLSSGRAFNEQFF; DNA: TGTGCCAGCAGTTTATCGAGCGGGAGGGCATTCAATGAGCAGTTCTTC
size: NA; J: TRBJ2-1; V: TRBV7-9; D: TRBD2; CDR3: CASSYGLAGGGNEQFF; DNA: TGTGCCAGCAGCTATGGACTAGCGGGAGGGGGGAATGAGCAGTTCTTC
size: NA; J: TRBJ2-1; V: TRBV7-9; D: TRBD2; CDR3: CASSTGLAGDISDEQFF; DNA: TGTGCCAGCAGCACGGGACTAGCGGGAGATATTTCTGATGAGCAGTTCTTC
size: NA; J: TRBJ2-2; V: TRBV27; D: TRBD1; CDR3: CASSSRTGLTELFF; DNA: TGTGCCAGCAGTTCCCGGACAGGGCTAACGGAGCTGTTTTTT
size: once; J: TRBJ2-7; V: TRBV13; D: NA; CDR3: CASSGRDQAYEQYF; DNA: TGTGCCAGCAGCGGCCGGGACCAAGCTTACGAGCAGTACTTC
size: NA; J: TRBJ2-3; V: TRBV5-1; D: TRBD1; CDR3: CASSFFETGVPTDTQYF; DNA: TGCGCCAGCAGCTTCTTTGAGACAGGGGTCCCGACAGATACGCAGTATTTT
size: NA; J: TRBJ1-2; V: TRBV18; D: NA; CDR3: CASSLDGYATGLDYGYTF; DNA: TGTGCCAGCTCACTGGATGGATACGCCACAGGGTTGGACTATGGCTACACCTTC
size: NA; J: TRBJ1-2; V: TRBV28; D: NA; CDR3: CASSFLGLGNFYGYTF; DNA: TGTGCCAGCAGTTTTTTGGGCCTGGGGAACTTCTATGGCTACACCTTC
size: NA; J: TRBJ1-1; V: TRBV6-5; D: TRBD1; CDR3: CASSYGTGGTEAFF; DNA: TGTGCCAGCAGTTACGGGACAGGGGGCACTGAAGCTTTCTTT
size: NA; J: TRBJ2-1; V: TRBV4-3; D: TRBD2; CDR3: CASSLGRGSYDNEQFF; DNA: TGCGCCAGCAGCCTCGGCCGCGGGAGCTACGACAATGAGCAGTTCTTC
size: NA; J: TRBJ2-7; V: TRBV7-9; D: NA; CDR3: CASSQGPGEEQYF; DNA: TGTGCCAGCAGCCAGGGGCCCGGGGAGGAGCAGTACTTC
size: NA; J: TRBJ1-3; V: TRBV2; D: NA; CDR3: CASSFVRNTIYF; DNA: TGTGCCAGCAGTTTTGTGAGGAACACCATATATTTT
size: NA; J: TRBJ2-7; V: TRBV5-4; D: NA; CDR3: CASSLGLGGYEQYF; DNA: TGTGCCAGCAGCTTGGGTTTGGGCGGCTACGAGCAGTACTTC
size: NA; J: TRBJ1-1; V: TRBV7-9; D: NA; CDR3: CASSKKSLVSPEAFF; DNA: TGTGCCAGCAGCAAAAAATCACTGGTAAGCCCTGAAGCTTTCTTT
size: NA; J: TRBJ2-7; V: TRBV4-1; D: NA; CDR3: CASSQEWATRHEQYF; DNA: TGCGCCAGCAGCCAAGAGTGGGCTACCCGACACGAGCAGTACTTC
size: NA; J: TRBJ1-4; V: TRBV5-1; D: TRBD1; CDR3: CASSTGTGDGTNEKLFF; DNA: TGCGCCAGCAGCACCGGGACAGGGGATGGAACTAATGAAAAACTGTTTTTT
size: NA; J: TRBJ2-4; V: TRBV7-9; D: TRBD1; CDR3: CASSKTGGLAKNIQYF; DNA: TGTGCCAGCAGCAAGACAGGGGGGCTAGCCAAAAACATTCAGTACTTC
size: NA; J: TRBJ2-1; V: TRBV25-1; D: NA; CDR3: CASTWGEGGQFF; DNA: TGTGCCAGCACCTGGGGGGAAGGGGGGCAGTTCTTC
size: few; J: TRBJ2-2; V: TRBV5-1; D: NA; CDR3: CASSLDLSNTGELFF; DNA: TGCGCCAGCAGCTTAGATCTCTCGAACACCGGGGAGCTGTTTTTT
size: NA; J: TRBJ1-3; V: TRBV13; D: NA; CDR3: CASSLIRVTSGNTIYF; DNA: TGTGCCAGCAGCTTAATTCGGGTTACCTCTGGAAACACCATATATTTT
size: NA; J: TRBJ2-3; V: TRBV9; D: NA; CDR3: CASSVQGGTDTQYF; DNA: TGTGCCAGCAGCGTCCAGGGAGGCACAGATACGCAGTATTTT
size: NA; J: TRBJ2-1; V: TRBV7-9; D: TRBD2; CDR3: CASSSTIAGATYNEQFF; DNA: TGTGCCAGCAGCTCGACAATAGCGGGAGCGACCTACAATGAGCAGTTCTTC
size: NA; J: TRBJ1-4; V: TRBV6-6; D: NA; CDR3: CASSYDNRLNEKLFF; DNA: TGTGCCAGCAGTTATGATAACAGGCTTAATGAAAAACTGTTTTTT
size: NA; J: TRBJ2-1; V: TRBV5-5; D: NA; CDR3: CASSLGSGFEQFF; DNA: TGTGCCAGCAGCTTGGGGTCGGGGTTTGAGCAGTTCTTC
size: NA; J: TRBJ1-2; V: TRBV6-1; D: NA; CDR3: CASSEVNVVYYGYTF; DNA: TGTGCCAGCAGTGAAGTCAATGTGGTTTACTATGGCTACACCTTC
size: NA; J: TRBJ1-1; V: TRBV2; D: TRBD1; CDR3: CASSESWTGMNTEAFF; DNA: TGTGCCAGCAGTGAATCTTGGACAGGGATGAACACTGAAGCTTTCTTT
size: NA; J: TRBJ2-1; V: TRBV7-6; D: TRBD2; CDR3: CASSSRLSGDGNEQFF; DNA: TGTGCCAGCAGCTCCCGCCTTAGCGGGGATGGTAATGAGCAGTTCTTC
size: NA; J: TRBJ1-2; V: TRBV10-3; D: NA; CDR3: CAISESRANGYTF; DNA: TGTGCCATCAGTGAGTCGAGGGCTAATGGCTACACCTTC
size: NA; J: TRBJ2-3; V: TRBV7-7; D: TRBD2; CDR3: CASSLGLAKPYDTQYF; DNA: TGTGCTAGCAGCTTGGGACTAGCGAAACCTTATGATACGCAGTATTTT
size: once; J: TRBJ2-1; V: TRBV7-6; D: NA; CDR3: CASSTSRGDNEQFF; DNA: TGTGCCAGCAGCACATCCCGGGGAGACAATGAGCAGTTCTTC
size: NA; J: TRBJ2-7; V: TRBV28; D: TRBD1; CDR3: CASSLLPGTGEYEQYF; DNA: TGTGCCAGCAGTTTACTTCCCGGGACAGGGGAATACGAGCAGTACTTC
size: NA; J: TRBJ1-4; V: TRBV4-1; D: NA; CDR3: CASSQEFGELFF; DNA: TGCGCCAGCAGCCAAGAATTCGGGGAACTGTTTTTT
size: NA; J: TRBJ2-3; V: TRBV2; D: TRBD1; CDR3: CASRGPGGASPDTQYF; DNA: TGTGCCAGCAGAGGACCAGGGGGCGCGTCGCCGGATACGCAGTATTTT
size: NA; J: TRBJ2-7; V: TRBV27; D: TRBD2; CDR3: CASSGTRGYEQYF; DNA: TGTGCCAGCAGCGGGACTAGGGGCTACGAGCAGTACTTC
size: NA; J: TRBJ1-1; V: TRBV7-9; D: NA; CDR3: CASREGPTEAFF; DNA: TGTGCCAGCAGGGAGGGACCGACTGAAGCTTTCTTT
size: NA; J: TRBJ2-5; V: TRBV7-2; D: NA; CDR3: CASSPMGGPQETQYF; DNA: TGTGCCAGCAGCCCGATGGGGGGCCCTCAAGAGACCCAGTACTTC
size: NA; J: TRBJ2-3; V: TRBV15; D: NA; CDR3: CATSREGASADTQYF; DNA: TGTGCCACCAGCAGAGAGGGGGCGAGCGCAGATACGCAGTATTTT
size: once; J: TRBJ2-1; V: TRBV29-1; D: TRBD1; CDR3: CSVEGQGVYNEQFF; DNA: TGCAGCGTTGAGGGACAGGGGGTGTACAATGAGCAGTTCTTC
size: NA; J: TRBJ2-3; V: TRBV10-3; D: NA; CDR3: CAISVGGLGTDTQYF; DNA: TGTGCCATCAGTGTAGGCGGGTTAGGCACAGATACGCAGTATTTT
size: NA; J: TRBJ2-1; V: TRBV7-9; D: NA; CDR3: CASSLDPTGEFF; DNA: TGTGCCAGCAGCTTAGACCCGACTGGGGAGTTCTTC